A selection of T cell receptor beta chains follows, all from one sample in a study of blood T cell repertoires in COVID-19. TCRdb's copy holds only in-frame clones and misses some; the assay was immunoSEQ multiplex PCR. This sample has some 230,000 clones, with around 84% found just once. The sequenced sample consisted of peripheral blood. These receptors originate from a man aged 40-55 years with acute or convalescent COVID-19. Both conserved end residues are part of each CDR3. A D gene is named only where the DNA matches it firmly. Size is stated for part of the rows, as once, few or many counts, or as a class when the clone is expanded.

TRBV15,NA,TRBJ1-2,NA,TGTGCCACCAGCCCCCGAGGGCGAGTCGGCTACACCTTC,CATSPRGRVGYTF
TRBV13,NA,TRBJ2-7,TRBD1,TGTGCCAGCAGCTCACGGGACAGGGTGCGCGAGCAGTACTTC,CASSSRDRVREQYF
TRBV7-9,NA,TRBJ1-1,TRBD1,TGTGCCAGCAGCCGACAGGGGGACCACGCTGAAGCTTTCTTT,CASSRQGDHAEAFF
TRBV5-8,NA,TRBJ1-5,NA,TGTGCCAGCAGCTCCAGGGTTCAGCCCCAGCATTTT,CASSSRVQPQHF
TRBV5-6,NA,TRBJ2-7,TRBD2,TGTGCCAGCAGGAGACTAGCGGGGGGGTATGAGCAGTACTTC,CASRRLAGGYEQYF
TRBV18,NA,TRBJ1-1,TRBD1,TGTGCCAGCTCACCGGTTACAGGGGCCACTGAAGCTTTCTTT,CASSPVTGATEAFF
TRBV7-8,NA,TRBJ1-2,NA,TGTGCCAGCAGCCCCGGTCGGGGGGACTATGGCTACACCTTC,CASSPGRGDYGYTF
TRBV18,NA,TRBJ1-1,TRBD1,TGTGCCAGCTCACCCTTCGGGACAGGGGACACTGAAGCTTTCTTT,CASSPFGTGDTEAFF
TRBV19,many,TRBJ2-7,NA,TGTGCCAGTAGTATAAGGGGCGGCAGGGACGAGCAGTACTTC,CASSIRGGRDEQYF
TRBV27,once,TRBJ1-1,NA,TGTGCCAGCAGTTTAGGGGGGGAAACTGAAGCTTTCTTT,CASSLGGETEAFF
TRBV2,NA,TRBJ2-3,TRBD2,TGTGCCAGCAGGATCCTAGCGGGGAGCACAGATACGCAGTATTTT,CASRILAGSTDTQYF
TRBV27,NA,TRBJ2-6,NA,TGTGCCAGCAGTTCGAGCTCTGGGGCCAACGTCCTGACTTTC,CASSSSSGANVLTF
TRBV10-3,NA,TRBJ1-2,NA,TGTGCCATCAGTGAGACAATCGAGACTTTTGGGGGCTACACCTTC,CAISETIETFGGYTF
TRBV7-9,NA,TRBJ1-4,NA,TGTGCCAGCAGCCCAACTGGGACTTCCAATGAAAAACTGTTTTTT,CASSPTGTSNEKLFF
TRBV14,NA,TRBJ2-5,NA,TGTGCCAGCAGCCGGCGCGGGGCAGGGGAGACCCAGTACTTC,CASSRRGAGETQYF